One and the same sample provided the 30 T cell receptor beta chains below, sequenced in a study of cytomegalovirus exposure and HLA in healthy donors. Assay used: immunoSEQ multiplex PCR; TCRdb lists only in-frame clones, some missing. The sample carries 150,000 to 200,000 clones, about 82% recorded once. Sequenced sample: PBMCs. The source of these receptors is a man aged 30-40 years in good health and CMV-seropositive.

This clone was detected only a few times. This rearrangement joins TRBV11-1 to TRBJ2-5, with TRBD1 identical over 8 bases. This CDR3 comprises 14 residues. Germline V gene lookup returns CDR1 SGHAT and CDR2 FQDESV (reference sequence). After removal of 4 bases from V and 9 bases from J, the junction contained 10 bases not matched to a gene. The CDR3 is CASSWGQVSVSQYF. In nucleotides, the CDR3 is TGTGCCAGCAGCTGGGGACAGGTTTCCGTGTCCCAGTACTTC. The whole variable domain, filled in from reference TRBV11-1 and TRBJ2-5, reads EAEVAQSPRYKITEKSQAVAFWCDPISGHATLYWYRQILGQGPELLVQFQDESVVDDSQLPKDRFSAERLKGVDSTLKIQPAELGDSAMYLCASSWGQVSVSQYFGPGTRLLVL.

Here the CDR3 reads CASSPGPGDEQFF. In nucleotides, the CDR3 is TGCGCCAGCAGCCCCGGGCCCGGGGATGAGCAGTTCTTC. The V and J genes are TRBV4-3 and TRBJ2-1, with D possibly TRBD2 on 5 matching bases. The length of the CDR3 is 13 residues. V shed 4 bases and J shed 8 bases, with 12 bases lying between them. Looked up from germline, CDR1 is LGHNA and CDR2 is YSLEER.

This sequence joins TRBV19 and TRBJ2-7; possibly TRBD1 for D (6 bases). The CDR3 consists of 14 residues. CDR1 and CDR2 (germline): LNHDA, SQIVND (reference sequence). V was trimmed by 10 bases and J by 4 bases, leaving 20 bases between them. The CDR3 DNA reads TGTGCCACCGCCGTCGACAGGACCTTTTACGAGCAGTACTTC. Encoded protein: CATAVDRTFYEQYF.

The chain employs TRBV21-1 and TRBJ1-1. TRBV21-1 is a pseudogene. The CDR3 runs to 14 residues. This CDR3 is CASSKTEGNTEAFF. The CDR3 nucleotides are TGTGCCAGCAGCAAGACTGAGGGAAACACTGAAGCTTTCTTT.

V is TRBV30 and J is TRBJ2-7; 7 nucleotides match TRBD1. This CDR3 has 15 residues. J was trimmed by 3 bases and V by 1 base; bases with no gene match: 9. Germline V lookup: CDR1 GTSNPN, CDR2 SVGIG (reference sequence). CDR3 bases: TGTGCCTGGAGTGGTTTCGGGACAGAAGGCTACGAGCAGTACTTC. Its translation: CAWSGFGTEGYEQYF.

The CDR3 reads CASSHTGGRSYNSPLHF. Here the CDR3 DNA reads TGTGCCAGCAGCCATACAGGGGGCCGCTCCTATAATTCACCCCTCCACTTT. The rearrangement uses TRBV7-9 and TRBJ1-6; the match to TRBD1 covers 9 bases. V lost 5 bases, J lost 0 bases, and 5 bases stayed unmatched. Germline V CDR1 and CDR2: SEHNR, FQNEAQ (reference sequence). The CDR3 runs to 17 residues.

The rearrangement joins TRBV6-1 to TRBJ1-3, with 7 bases fitting TRBD1. The V gene's germline CDR1 is MNHNS and CDR2 SASEGT. There are 15 residues in the CDR3. V lost 6 bases, J lost 0 bases, and 5 bases stayed unmatched. CDR3 amino acids: CASRADRHSGNTIYF. DNA of the CDR3: TGTGCCAGCAGGGCGGACAGGCACTCTGGAAACACCATATATTTT.

The rearrangement joins TRBV5-6 to TRBJ2-6; D gene unclear. The germline CDR1 and CDR2 sequences are SGHDT and YYEEEE. The CDR3 totals 13 residues. Trimming stripped 4 bases from V and 1 base from J, with 3 bases between. The CDR3 bases are TGTGCCAGCAGCCTATCTGGGGCCAACGTCCTGACTTTC. Residues: CASSLSGANVLTF.

This rearrangement joins TRBV6-5 to TRBJ2-5; TRBD2 matches 11 bases. Germline V lookup: CDR1 MNHEY, CDR2 SVGAGI. The CDR3 runs 16 residues. V gave up 0 bases and J gave up 5 bases; unmatched junction bases: 5. The CDR3 spells CASSYSLAGASETQYF. The CDR3 DNA reads TGTGCCAGCAGTTACTCACTAGCGGGGGCCTCGGAGACCCAGTACTTC.

V usage is TRBV11-2 and J usage is TRBJ2-2; D unclear. Per germline, CDR1 SGHAT and CDR2 FQNNGV. V lost 5 bases and J 8 bases, leaving 6 bases between the germline ends. The CDR3 has 11 amino acids. The CDR3 sequence: CASSPPGELFF. CDR3 DNA sequence: TGTGCCAGCAGCCCCCCTGGGGAGCTGTTTTTT. The full variable domain, with the rest looked up from reference TRBV11-2 and TRBJ2-2, is EAGVAQSPRYKIIEKRQSVAFWCNPISGHATLYWYQQILGQGPKLLIQFQNNGVVDDSQLPKDRFSAERLKGVDSTLKIQPAKLEDSAVYLCASSPPGELFFGEGSRLTVL.

This chain joins TRBV5-1 and TRBJ2-2; 10 nucleotides line up with TRBD2. From germline, CDR1 is SGHRS and CDR2 YFSETQ. Trimming removed 1 base from V and 5 bases from J; junction bases left unmatched: 5. The CDR3 is made up of 16 amino acids. CDR3 sequence (DNA): TGCGCCAGCAGCTTGAGTAGCGGGGGGTTAACCGGGGAGCTGTTTTTT. Encoded protein: CASSLSSGGLTGELFF.

This chain uses TRBV30 with TRBJ2-7, with a weak D call TRBD1 (5 bases). V was cut by 3 bases and J by 6 bases, with 12 bases left in between. Germline V gives CDR1 GTSNPN, CDR2 SVGIG (reference sequence). CDR3 length equals 12 residues. The CDR3, as DNA: TGTGCCTGGAGCCTCAGGGTGACCGAGCAGTACTTC. Residues: CAWSLRVTEQYF.

The chain employs TRBV10-3 and TRBJ2-2; tentative D call: TRBD1 (8 bases). V was clipped by 10 bases and J by 0 bases, with 12 bases between them. CDR3 length equals 14 residues. CDR1 is ENHRY and CDR2 is SYGVKD in the germline V gene. The CDR3 nucleotides are TGTGCCACCACAGGGGGGGCGAACACCGGGGAGCTGTTTTTT. Protein product: CATTGGANTGELFF.

This clone showed up just once. The V call is TRBV6-1, the J call TRBJ2-7; tentatively, D is TRBD2 (6 bases). CDR1 MNHNS and CDR2 SASEGT come from the germline V gene. Trimming removed 6 bases at V and 2 bases at J, with 14 bases between. The CDR3 extends over 14 amino acids. The CDR3 spells CASSPGRKTYEQYF. The DNA of the CDR3 is TGTGCCAGCAGCCCGGGGAGGAAAACCTACGAGCAGTACTTC.

The chain employs TRBV28 and TRBJ2-3, with D uncertain. V was cut by 5 bases and J by 5 bases, with 5 bases left in between. Germline V gene sequence: CDR1 MDHEN, CDR2 SYDVKM. CDR3 length equals 11 residues. CDR3 sequence reads: CASSPLDTQYF. The CDR3 DNA reads as TGTGCCAGCAGTCCCCTAGATACGCAGTATTTT.

This clone has a single count. The rearrangement joins TRBV7-3 to TRBJ1-6, with 9 bases identical to TRBD1. The CDR3 sequence is 15 residues long. CDR1 is SGHTA, CDR2 FQGTGA, per germline. V dropped 4 bases and J dropped 8; count of bases not matched to a gene: 6. This CDR3 reads CASSSGTGPYSPLHF. The CDR3 DNA reads TGTGCCAGCAGCTCCGGGACAGGGCCCTATTCACCCCTCCACTTT.

This clone appeared a few times. This rearrangement joins TRBV4-3 to TRBJ2-3, with 15 bases that match TRBD2. V lost 5 bases to trimming and J lost 0 bases; unmatched junction nucleotides: 18. This CDR3 comprises 22 residues. CDR1 is LGHNA, CDR2 YSLEER, per germline. CDR3 sequence (DNA): TGCGCCAGCAGCAAGGGACTAGCGGGGGGAAGGACCGCAGAACTTAGCACAGATACGCAGTATTTT. It specifies CASSKGLAGGRTAELSTDTQYF.

The V gene is TRBV5-5, the J gene TRBJ2-7, with TRBD1 as a possible D gene (6 bases). The V end lost 2 bases, the J end lost 2 bases, and 11 bases lay between the germline ends. The CDR3 loop spans 14 amino acids. Germline V CDR1 and CDR2: SGHKS, YYEKEE (reference sequence). The CDR3 region is CASSFRTETYEQYF. The CDR3 nucleotides are TGTGCCAGCAGCTTTAGGACAGAGACCTACGAGCAGTACTTC.

This rearrangement joins TRBV19 to TRBJ1-5; TRBD1 aligns across 8 bases. CDR1 is LNHDA and CDR2 is SQIVND in the germline V gene (reference sequence). With V trimmed by 3 bases and J by 2 bases, 6 bases remained unmatched. The CDR3 length is 16 residues. For the CDR3, the DNA is TGTGCCAGTAGTATTCCGACAGGGGCAGGCAATCAGCCCCAGCATTTT. It codes for CASSIPTGAGNQPQHF.

The chain recombines TRBV11-2 with TRBJ2-5; 11 bases match TRBD2. The CDR3 contains 15 residues. Per the germline V gene, CDR1 is SGHAT and CDR2 is FQNNGV. After removal of 1 base from V and 3 bases from J, the junction contained 1 base not matched to a gene. The CDR3 DNA reads TGTGCCAGCAGCTTAGGGGGACTAGCGGAAGAGACCCAGTACTTC. This gives the protein CASSLGGLAEETQYF.

The genes are TRBV11-2 and TRBJ2-1, with a weak D call TRBD1 (6 bases). Trimming took 4 bases from V and 4 from J, leaving 8 bases between them. The CDR3 contains 13 residues. Germline V lookup: CDR1 SGHAT, CDR2 FQNNGV. The CDR3 DNA follows: TGTGCCAGCAGCTCCGGACAGTACAATGAGCAGTTCTTC. Protein product: CASSSGQYNEQFF.

The V call is TRBV4-3, the J call TRBJ1-2; D is perhaps TRBD1 (5 bases). Between the trimmed V and J ends, which lost 4 bases and 8 bases, there was a span of 14 bases. The germline CDR1 and CDR2 sequences are LGHNA and YSLEER. This CDR3 has 13 residues. The CDR3 coding sequence is TGCGCCAGCAGCCCTGGACATTCGATCGGCTACACCTTC. Translating gives CASSPGHSIGYTF.

The chain links TRBV19 to TRBJ2-3; the match to TRBD2 covers 8 bases. The CDR3 consists of 14 residues. CDR1 is LNHDA, CDR2 SQIVND, per germline (reference sequence). Trimming at V came to 6 bases and at J to 5 bases, leaving 7 bases not matched to a gene. This chain's CDR3 is CASRFGGAIDTQYF. DNA for the CDR3: TGTGCCAGTAGATTCGGGGGGGCCATAGATACGCAGTATTTT.

The rearrangement joins TRBV7-2 to TRBJ1-5; D not certain. Trimming stripped 3 bases from V and 1 base from J, with 10 bases between. The CDR3 covers 15 residues. Germline loops: CDR1 SGHTA, CDR2 FQGNSA. The DNA for the CDR3 is TGTGCCAGCAGCTTGGGGAGTTTAAGCAATCAGCCCCAGCATTTT. This codes for CASSLGSLSNQPQHF.

This chain connects TRBV27 to TRBJ2-1; perhaps TRBD2 as D (6 bases). The V end was cut by 4 bases, the J end by 6 bases, with 13 bases between. This CDR3 comprises 14 residues. Per the germline V gene, CDR1 is MNHEY and CDR2 is SMNVEV (reference sequence). In DNA, the CDR3 is TGTGCCAGCAGTTGGGAACTAGCTTCCAATGAGCAGTTCTTC. It encodes CASSWELASNEQFF.

The CDR3: CASSPSTAYEQYF. The CDR3 DNA follows: TGTGCCAGCAGCCCCTCTACGGCCTACGAGCAGTACTTC. This sequence joins TRBV9 and TRBJ2-7; no definite D call. This CDR3 spans 13 amino acids. With 4 bases removed from V and 2 bases from J, the gap between germline ends came to 10 bases. Germline CDR1 reads SGDLS; CDR2 reads YYNGEE.

The genes are TRBV7-2 and TRBJ2-3; D is unclear. The germline V gene encodes CDR1 SGHTA and CDR2 FQGNSA. Trimming pared 6 bases from V and 6 bases from J, leaving 19 bases between. This CDR3 region has 15 residues. The CDR3 spells CASSIQLSKRDTQYF. For the CDR3, the DNA is TGTGCCAGCAGTATTCAGTTGAGTAAGAGGGATACGCAGTATTTT. The complete variable domain, with remaining parts taken from reference TRBV7-2 and TRBJ2-3, reads GAGVSQSPSNKVTEKGKDVELRCDPISGHTALYWYRQSLGQGLEFLIYFQGNSAPDKSGLPSDRFSAERTGGSVSTLTIQRTQQEDSAVYLCASSIQLSKRDTQYFGPGTRLTVL.

The chain carries TRBV29-1 and TRBJ2-7; 7 bases line up with TRBD2. V was clipped by 4 bases and J by 2 bases; unmatched bases: 11. Germline values: CDR1 SQVTM, CDR2 ANQGSEA. The CDR3 is 15 residues long. The CDR3 nucleotides are TGCAGCGTTGCTACTCGGCCGGGGGGTACCTACGAGCAGTACTTC. As protein: CSVATRPGGTYEQYF.

The V call is TRBV9, the J call TRBJ2-3, with TRBD2 matching 8 bases. Germline assignment: CDR1 SGDLS and CDR2 YYNGEE. This CDR3 is 16 amino acids long. V was clipped by 4 bases and J by 2 bases; unmatched bases: 9. The CDR3 protein is CASSTHGGGDTDTQYF. The CDR3 DNA reads as TGTGCCAGCAGCACCCACGGGGGGGGCGACACAGATACGCAGTATTTT.

A single count supports this clone. The chain carries TRBV5-6 and TRBJ2-7; D might be TRBD2 (6 bases). Trimming pared 2 bases from V and 3 bases from J, leaving 9 bases between. The CDR3 contains 13 residues. Germline V gene lookup returns CDR1 SGHDT and CDR2 YYEEEE. CDR3 amino acids: CASSLGGDYEQYF. CDR3 in DNA: TGTGCCAGCAGCTTAGGAGGGGACTACGAGCAGTACTTC.